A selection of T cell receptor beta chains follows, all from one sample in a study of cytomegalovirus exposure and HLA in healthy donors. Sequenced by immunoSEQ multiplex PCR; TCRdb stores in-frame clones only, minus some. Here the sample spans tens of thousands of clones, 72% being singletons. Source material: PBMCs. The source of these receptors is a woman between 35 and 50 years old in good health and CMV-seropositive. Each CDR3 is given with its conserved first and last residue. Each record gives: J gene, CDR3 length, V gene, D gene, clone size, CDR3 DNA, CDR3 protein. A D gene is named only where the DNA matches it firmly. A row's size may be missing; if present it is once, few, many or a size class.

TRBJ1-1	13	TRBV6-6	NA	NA	TGTGCCAGCAGTTACCGACCAGGCACTGAAGCTTTCTTT	CASSYRPGTEAFF
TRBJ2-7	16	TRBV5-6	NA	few	TGTGCCAGCAGCTTTCAAGGACTTCTAAGCTCCTACGAGCAGTACTTC	CASSFQGLLSSYEQYF
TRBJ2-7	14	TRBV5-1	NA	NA	TGCGCCAGCAGCTTGAGTGGGCAGCCCTACGAGCAGTACTTC	CASSLSGQPYEQYF
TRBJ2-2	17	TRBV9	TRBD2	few	TGTGCCAGCAGCGTACGACCGGGGGGGGCCGACACCGGGGAGCTGTTTTTT	CASSVRPGGADTGELFF
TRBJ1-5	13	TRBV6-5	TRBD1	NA	TGTGCCAGCAGCGCGACAGGGGCTGGGCCCCAGCATTTT	CASSATGAGPQHF
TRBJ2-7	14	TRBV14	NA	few	TGTGCCAGCAGCCCCAATAGAGGATTCTACGAGCAGTACTTC	CASSPNRGFYEQYF
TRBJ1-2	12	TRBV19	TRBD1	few	TGTGCCAGCGGAGACAGGGACTATGGCTACACCTTC	CASGDRDYGYTF
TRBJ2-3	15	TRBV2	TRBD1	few	TGTGCCAGCAGGCTGGACAGGGGAGTTGCAGATACGCAGTATTTT	CASRLDRGVADTQYF
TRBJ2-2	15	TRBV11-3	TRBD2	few	TGTGCCAGCAGCAGCGCCGGGACTAGGAGAGGGGAGCTGTTTTTT	CASSSAGTRRGELFF
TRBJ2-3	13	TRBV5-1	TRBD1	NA	TGCGCCAGCAGCTTGCAGGGGGCAGATACGCAGTATTTT	CASSLQGADTQYF